This T cell receptor (beta chain) was identified in a study of cytomegalovirus exposure and HLA in healthy donors. Across the study: There were under 130 million unique TCR beta sequences, drawn from 150 million to 200 million T cells, in an earlier analysis.

This PCR relied on a set of 60 Vbeta primers and 13 Jbeta primers. TCRdb's copy holds only in-frame clones and misses some; the assay was immunoSEQ multiplex PCR. The sample carries roughly 150,000 clones, approximately 84% recorded once. About this clone: Antigen: not known.

The study's findings and limits: Analysis was performed later, and it showed HLA-associated TCR beta chains to be more clonally expanded than equally common others. A later analysis showed TCR association rates differing by HLA locus, peaking at DRB1 and lowest at HLA-C.

Sequences were obtained from PBMCs. This TCR came from a woman between 18 and 29 years old in good health and CMV-seronegative.

CDR3 amino acids: CASSGGYETQYF. The CDR3 nucleotides read TGTGCCAGCTCAGGGGGATATGAGACCCAGTACTTC. The chain couples TRBV7-2 to TRBJ2-5; 7 positions agree with TRBD1. The CDR3 runs 12 residues. The ends lost 8 bases at V and 5 bases at J; junction bases unmatched: 5. In germline, CDR1 is SGHTA, CDR2 FQGNSA. The full variable domain, its missing parts supplied by reference TRBV7-2 and TRBJ2-5, is GAGVSQSPSNKVTEKGKDVELRCDPISGHTALYWYRQSLGQGLEFLIYFQGNSAPDKSGLPSDRFSAERTGGSVSTLTIQRTQQEDSAVYLCASSGGYETQYFGPGTRLLVL.